This paragraph reports one TCR beta chain. This record belongs to a study of PD-1 blockade in classical Hodgkin lymphoma. This CDR3 is 14 amino acids long. Germline V CDR1 and CDR2: MNHEY, SVGAGI. The V and J ends lost 6 bases and 9 bases, in that order; junction bases with no gene match: 7. Clones were sequenced by immunoSEQ multiplex PCR, and TCRdb holds only the in-frame ones, with some missing. This table has about 54,000 clones, about 91% appearing once. Each patient's relapse followed autologous stem cell transplantation, and brentuximab vedotin exposure varied. Sequenced material: peripheral blood mononuclear cells (PBMCs), taken before the second cycle of nivolumab. This TCR derives from a human donor with classical Hodgkin lymphoma. The gene calls are TRBV6-5 and TRBJ2-1, with 11 bases identical to TRBD2. This chain's CDR3 is CASSGTSGYTEQFF. The DNA for the CDR3 is TGTGCCAGCAGCGGGACTAGCGGTTATACTGAGCAGTTCTTC.